This TCR beta chain is from a study of blood T cell repertoires in COVID-19. Study-wide background: Researchers got acute and convalescent COVID-19 samples from the United States, Italy and Spain. From T cells, B-cell-depleted T cells, or PBMCs came the material, which was cDNA or gDNA.

CDR1 is LGHNA, CDR2 YNFKEQ, per germline. The V end lost 5 bases, the J end lost 5 bases, and 10 bases lay between the germline ends. This CDR3 spans 13 amino acids. Study processing details: The authors estimated nucleated cell counts from reference gene primer amplification. Method: immunoSEQ multiplex PCR; TCRdb's copy keeps in-frame clones and lacks some. The DNA was the basis for D and trimming; V, J and clone size are from that table. The repertoire holds 400,000 to 550,000 clones, approximately 90% seen once, with roughly 4% in the top ten. V gene TRBV4-2 combines with J gene TRBJ1-5, with D unresolved. Sequenced: peripheral blood. This TCR derives from a woman in her 30s with acute or convalescent COVID-19. CDR3 DNA sequence: TGTGCCAGCAGCGTCATTAGAGATCAGCCCCAGCATTTT. Translation gives CASSVIRDQPQHF.